This T cell receptor (beta chain) was identified in a study of blood T cell repertoires in COVID-19. At the level of the study: Sources were T cells, B-cell-depleted T cells, or PBMCs; the material itself was cDNA or gDNA.

Trimming removed 1 base at V and 0 bases at J, with 9 bases between. CDR3 length: 16 amino acids. Germline CDR1 reads LGHDT; CDR2 reads YNNKEL (reference sequence). As processed by the authors: Amplification of reference gene primers provided the estimated nucleated cell counts. The protocol was immunoSEQ multiplex PCR, while the TCRdb copy is restricted to in-frame clones and leaves out a portion. The V and J calls and clone size are taken from that table; D and trimming were inferred from the DNA. Of about 160,000 clones in the sample, roughly 93% are singletons; the top ten hold less than 2.5%. This TCR was sampled from a man between 18 and 35 years old with acute or convalescent COVID-19. This chain connects TRBV3-1 (or the pseudogene TRBV3-2) to TRBJ2-2, with TRBD1 as a possible D gene (6 bases). Specimen: peripheral blood. CDR3 in DNA: TGTGCCAGCAGCCAAGGACGGACAGCGAACACCGGGGAGCTGTTTTTT. Encoded protein: CASSQGRTANTGELFF.